Listed here are 2 T cell receptor beta chains from one sample, sequenced in a study of PD-L1 blockade in urothelial cancer. Time point of the sample: pretreatment peripheral blood. Some clones are missing from TCRdb's copy, which holds only in-frame ones; the method was immunoSEQ multiplex PCR. The sample has 50,000 to 65,000 clones, around 86% seen once. The sequencing here drew on PBMCs, taken around atezolizumab (anti-PD-L1) treatment. These receptors came from a man aged 65 to 85 with urothelial cancer.

V is TRBV7-3 and J is TRBJ2-1; 11 positions match TRBD2. The trim removed 5 bases at V and 2 bases at J, leaving 8 bases unmatched. This CDR3 is built from 17 residues. Germline CDR1 SGHTA, CDR2 FQGTGA. The CDR3 is CASSQQGTSGTYNEQFF. CDR3 bases: TGTGCCAGCAGCCAACAGGGGACTAGCGGTACCTACAATGAGCAGTTCTTC.

This clone was counted only a few times. The chain is built from TRBV5-1 and TRBJ2-3, with 14 nucleotides matching TRBD2. Trimming at V came to 4 bases and at J to 5 bases, leaving 6 bases not matched to a gene. CDR3 length: 16 residues. The germline gives CDR1 SGHRS, CDR2 YFSETQ. The chain's CDR3 is CASSPGLAGVVDTQYF. In DNA, the CDR3 is TGCGCCAGCAGCCCGGGACTAGCGGGAGTTGTAGATACGCAGTATTTT. Variable domain in full (rest from reference TRBV5-1 and TRBJ2-3): KAGVTQTPRYLIKTRGQQVTLSCSPISGHRSVSWYQQTPGQGLQFLFEYFSETQRNKGNFPGRFSGRQFSNSRSEMNVSTLELGDSALYLCASSPGLAGVVDTQYFGPGTRLTVL.